The next 30 T cell receptor beta chains were all read from a single sample in a study of shared clonotypes between healthy human individuals. The method was immunoSEQ multiplex PCR; TCRdb's version includes in-frame clones alone and lacks a portion of them. Of roughly 2,000,000 clones listed, approximately 92% were seen once; the top ten hold roughly 1.7%. CD8 cells classed as naive were CD45RO-negative and positively selected for CCR7, excluding terminally differentiated effector memory CD45RA+ cells. Sequences were obtained from naive CD8+ T cells from PBMCs. These receptors were obtained from a man aged 18 to 30 in good health. Some clones in this sample may be carry-over from other donors' samples.

V gene TRBV28 combines with J gene TRBJ1-4; D not resolved. V was shortened by 5 bases and J by 4 bases, with 14 bases between the two germline ends. Germline V gene sequence: CDR1 MDHEN, CDR2 SYDVKM. The CDR3 extends over 15 amino acids. The CDR3 coding sequence is TGTGCCAGCAGTCAACCCCGGGCCCTTAATGAAAAACTGTTTTTT. It codes for CASSQPRALNEKLFF.

This chain uses TRBV7-9 with TRBJ2-7; 9 bases are a match to TRBD1. The CDR3 is made up of 14 amino acids. V lost 5 bases, J lost 3 bases, and 5 bases stayed unmatched. The germline gives CDR1 SEHNR, CDR2 FQNEAQ (reference sequence). The CDR3 loop is CASSPSTGGYEQYF. The CDR3 DNA reads TGTGCCAGCAGCCCGTCGACAGGGGGCTACGAGCAGTACTTC.

CDR3 nucleotides: TGTGCCAGCAGTTTATATGGGCCCAGCGGCACCTACGAGCAGTACTTC. Translating it yields CASSLYGPSGTYEQYF. This chain links TRBV27 with TRBJ2-7; a possible D gene is TRBD2 (5 bases). The germline CDR1 and CDR2 sequences are MNHEY and SMNVEV (reference sequence). V lost 1 base, J lost 2 bases, and 15 bases lay in between. The CDR3 contains 16 residues.

Only one count was recorded for this clone. The chain is built from TRBV27 and TRBJ2-1; 13 bases map to TRBD2. The J segment lost 8 bases and the V segment lost 6 bases, leaving 7 bases of the junction unmatched. Germline V lookup: CDR1 MNHEY, CDR2 SMNVEV (reference sequence). This CDR3 comprises 15 residues. The CDR3 nucleotides read TGTGCCAGCAGCGTTACTAGCGGGAGGGCCTATGAGCAGTTCTTC. This translates into CASSVTSGRAYEQFF.

The chain combines TRBV7-9 with TRBJ2-5; D is uncertain. V was clipped by 7 bases and J by 4 bases, with 10 bases between them. Germline V gives CDR1 SEHNR, CDR2 FQNEAQ (reference sequence). The CDR3 has 12 residues. The CDR3 loop is CASTESPETQYF. CDR3 nucleotide sequence: TGTGCCAGCACCGAATCCCCAGAGACCCAGTACTTC. The whole variable domain, filled in from reference TRBV7-9 and TRBJ2-5, reads DTGVSQNPRHKITKRGQNVTFRCDPISEHNRLYWYRQTLGQGPEFLTYFQNEAQLEKSRLLSDRFSAERPKGSFSTLEIQRTEQGDSAMYLCASTESPETQYFGPGTRLLVL.

The rearrangement joins TRBV28 to TRBJ2-7; D is uncertain. V dropped 1 base and J dropped 3 bases, with 10 bases sitting between them. Germline V gene sequence: CDR1 MDHEN, CDR2 SYDVKM. The CDR3 has 14 amino acids. The CDR3 spells CASSLFRIHYEQYF. The CDR3 DNA reads TGTGCCAGCAGTTTATTCCGGATTCACTACGAGCAGTACTTC.

As concerns this clone: The sample holds other DNA sequences that translate to the same CDR3. This chain links TRBV5-6 with TRBJ2-3, with D unclear. With 0 bases removed from V and 0 bases from J, the gap between germline ends came to 5 bases. Looked up from germline, CDR1 is SGHDT and CDR2 is YYEEEE. This CDR3 comprises 14 residues. CDR3 sequence reads: CASSLVGSTDTQYF. The CDR3 nucleotides read TGTGCCAGCAGCTTGGTGGGTAGCACAGATACGCAGTATTTT. The whole variable domain, filled in from reference TRBV5-6 and TRBJ2-3, reads DAGVTQSPTHLIKTRGQQVTLRCSPKSGHDTVSWYQQALGQGPQFIFQYYEEEERQRGNFPDRFSGHQFPNYSSELNVNALLLGDSALYLCASSLVGSTDTQYFGPGTRLTVL.

This sequence joins TRBV18 and TRBJ2-1; no definite D call. From germline, CDR1 is KGHSH and CDR2 LQKENI. The CDR3 consists of 12 residues. Trimming shortened V by 3 bases and J by 8 bases, and 8 bases separated the two germline ends. The CDR3: CASSPPMDEQFF. In DNA, the CDR3 is TGTGCCAGCTCACCTCCCATGGATGAGCAGTTCTTC.

This CDR3 is CASSSLLAGGASEQYF. The CDR3 DNA sequence: TGTGCCAGCAGCTCCCTCCTAGCGGGAGGCGCCTCCGAGCAGTACTTC. The chain couples TRBV7-2 to TRBJ2-7, with TRBD2 matching over 11 bases. The CDR3 is made up of 16 amino acids. The ends lost 4 bases at V and 6 bases at J; junction bases unmatched: 11. Germline CDR1 is SGHTA and CDR2 is FQGNSA. The variable domain in full, completed from reference TRBV7-2 and TRBJ2-7, reads GAGVSQSPSNKVTEKGKDVELRCDPISGHTALYWYRQSLGQGLEFLIYFQGNSAPDKSGLPSDRFSAERTGGSVSTLTIQRTQQEDSAVYLCASSSLLAGGASEQYFGPGTRLTVT.

The CDR3 loop is CARSLGSGETNEQFF. The CDR3 DNA follows: TGTGCCAGAAGCCTTGGTAGCGGCGAAACCAATGAGCAGTTCTTC. The rearrangement uses TRBV5-3 and TRBJ2-1, with TRBD2 as a possible D gene (6 bases). TRBV5-3 is annotated as an ORF whose role is uncertain. The germline V and J ends were trimmed by 4 bases and 6 bases, with 17 bases remaining between them. The CDR3 is made up of 15 amino acids.

The chain uses TRBV6-6 and TRBJ2-1, with D possibly being TRBD2 (6 bases). Trimming stripped 2 bases from V and 5 bases from J, with 16 bases between. This CDR3 is 16 amino acids long. Germline V gives CDR1 MNHNY, CDR2 SVGAGI (reference sequence). In DNA, the CDR3 is TGTGCCAGCAGTTACAATTTGGGACTCCTAGACAATGAGCAGTTCTTC. It specifies CASSYNLGLLDNEQFF.

The chain couples TRBV19 to TRBJ2-1; TRBD2 aligns across 8 bases. This CDR3 has 15 amino acids. Trimming took 5 bases from V and 8 from J; bases not matched to a gene: 11. CDR1 and CDR2 (germline): LNHDA, SQIVND (reference sequence). The CDR3 DNA reads TGTGCCAGTAGTTCCGGTAGCGGGACGAGGGATGAGCAGTTCTTC. The encoded protein is CASSSGSGTRDEQFF.

The V call is TRBV11-3, the J call TRBJ2-1; 7 bases map to TRBD2. The trim removed 5 bases at V and 4 bases at J, leaving 5 bases unmatched. The germline V gene has CDR1 SGHNT and CDR2 YENEEA. The length of the CDR3 is 14 residues. The CDR3 region has the DNA TGTGCCAGCAGCAGCGCGGGAGTATACAATGAGCAGTTCTTC. Translation gives CASSSAGVYNEQFF.

This clone was found once. The gene calls are TRBV4-1 and TRBJ2-7; TRBD2 agrees at 12 bases. The V gene end was trimmed by 6 bases and the J gene end by 2 bases; junction bases not matched to a gene: 2. Germline V lookup: CDR1 MGHRA, CDR2 YSYEKL. This CDR3 comprises 14 residues. CDR3 coding DNA: TGCGCCAGCAGGCTAGCGGGAGGGACCTACGAGCAGTACTTC. It specifies CASRLAGGTYEQYF.

The chain joins TRBV5-1 to TRBJ2-7; 7 bases map to TRBD2. The CDR3 totals 16 residues. V gave up 4 bases and J gave up 1 base; unmatched junction bases: 11. CDR1 is SGHRS, CDR2 YFSETQ, per germline. CDR3 in amino acids: CASSPHRDYLSYEQYF. CDR3 bases: TGCGCCAGCAGCCCGCACCGGGACTACCTATCCTACGAGCAGTACTTC.

J is TRBJ2-1 and V is TRBV9; 10 bases line up with TRBD1. The CDR3 is 17 amino acids. Germline lookup yields CDR1 SGDLS and CDR2 YYNGEE. The V and J ends lost 2 bases and 6 bases, in that order; junction bases with no gene match: 11. The CDR3 spells CASSVPRYGTGANEQFF. The CDR3 DNA reads TGTGCCAGCAGCGTTCCCCGCTACGGGACAGGGGCCAATGAGCAGTTCTTC.

The J gene is TRBJ1-2, the V gene TRBV11-2; 7 bases align to TRBD1. Germline V gene data show CDR1 as SGHAT and CDR2 as FQNNGV. The trim removed 6 bases at V and 0 bases at J, leaving 4 bases unmatched. This CDR3 is 14 amino acids long. Here the CDR3 reads CASSWDRSNYGYTF. The CDR3 DNA is TGTGCCAGCAGTTGGGACAGATCTAACTATGGCTACACCTTC. The full variable domain, its missing parts supplied by reference TRBV11-2 and TRBJ1-2, is EAGVAQSPRYKIIEKRQSVAFWCNPISGHATLYWYQQILGQGPKLLIQFQNNGVVDDSQLPKDRFSAERLKGVDSTLKIQPAKLEDSAVYLCASSWDRSNYGYTFGSGTRLTVV.

The V call is TRBV5-1, the J call TRBJ2-3, with TRBD2 matching 9 bases. The CDR3 has 16 amino acids. J was trimmed by 1 base and V by 4 bases; bases with no gene match: 7. Germline V gene lookup returns CDR1 SGHRS and CDR2 YFSETQ. Here the CDR3 DNA reads TGCGCCAGCAGCGCCGGAATAGCGGGGGGCACAGATACGCAGTATTTT. This gives the protein CASSAGIAGGTDTQYF.

The V gene is TRBV29-1, the J gene TRBJ2-2, with TRBD2 matching over 7 bases. CDR3 length: 14 amino acids. Per the germline V gene, CDR1 is SQVTM and CDR2 is ANQGSEA. Trimming at V came to 4 bases and at J to 5 bases, leaving 7 bases not matched to a gene. The CDR3 DNA sequence: TGCAGCGTTGGGTGGACTAGTCTAACCGGGGAGCTGTTTTTT. Protein product: CSVGWTSLTGELFF.

This rearrangement joins TRBV7-3 to TRBJ2-7; 8 nucleotides align to TRBD1. V dropped 3 bases and J dropped 5; count of bases not matched to a gene: 6. This CDR3 is built from 14 residues. The germline V gene has CDR1 SGHTA and CDR2 FQGTGA. The CDR3 nucleotides are TGTGCCAGCAGCTTGACAGGGGAGGTCGACGAGCAGTACTTC. It encodes CASSLTGEVDEQYF.

About this clone itself: Other DNA sequences in this sample translate to the same CDR3. This chain uses TRBV7-9 with TRBJ2-7; D unresolved. Germline V gives CDR1 SEHNR, CDR2 FQNEAQ (reference sequence). The CDR3 runs 13 residues. Trimming pared 3 bases from V and 1 base from J, leaving 7 bases between. CDR3 loop: CASSFSGSYEQYF. The CDR3 nucleotides read TGTGCCAGCAGCTTCTCCGGGTCCTACGAGCAGTACTTC.

The chain joins TRBV11-2 to TRBJ1-2; D remains ambiguous. Trimming cost V 1 base and J 8 bases, with 14 bases left between them. CDR1 and CDR2 from the germline V gene are SGHAT and FQNNGV. The CDR3 runs to 14 residues. The DNA for the CDR3 is TGTGCCAGCAGCTTAGCCCACACGGCGGGGGGCTACACCTTC. Its translation: CASSLAHTAGGYTF.

The J gene is TRBJ2-7, the V gene TRBV10-2, with D unresolved. The V end was cut by 2 bases, the J end by 4 bases, with 6 bases between. Germline CDR1 reads WSHSY; CDR2 reads SAAADI. The CDR3 is 12 amino acids. The CDR3 DNA reads TGCGCCAGCAGTGAGGCCGGTTACGAGCAGTACTTC. Its protein product is CASSEAGYEQYF.

The rearrangement joins TRBV4-3 to TRBJ2-1; 14 bases map to TRBD2. J gave up 7 bases and V 1 base, and 6 bases lay outside the gene matches. From germline, CDR1 is LGHNA and CDR2 YSLEER. The CDR3 extends over 17 amino acids. In DNA, the CDR3 is TGCGCCAGCAGCCAAGGACTAGCGGGAGGGCCAGGGAATGAGCAGTTCTTC. This translates into CASSQGLAGGPGNEQFF.

V is TRBV11-2 and J is TRBJ2-3, with D uncertain. The V and J ends lost 4 bases and 1 base respectively, with 9 bases between them. Germline assignment: CDR1 SGHAT and CDR2 FQNNGV. The CDR3 runs 14 residues. The chain's CDR3 is CASSSSQGTDTQYF. CDR3 in DNA: TGTGCCAGCAGCTCGTCCCAGGGCACAGATACGCAGTATTTT.

Comments on this clone: In the same sample, other DNA sequences code for this CDR3. V is TRBV27 and J is TRBJ2-7, with TRBD1 matching over 8 bases. This CDR3 has 15 residues. CDR1 MNHEY and CDR2 SMNVEV come from the germline V gene (reference sequence). V trimming: 5 bases; J trimming: 0 bases; junction bases outside the gene matches: 6. DNA for the CDR3: TGTGCCAGCAGTCCCAGGACAGGGAGCTCCTACGAGCAGTACTTC. Amino acids: CASSPRTGSSYEQYF.

With respect to this clone: Within the sample, other DNA sequences also encode this same CDR3. The V and J genes are TRBV27 and TRBJ1-5; possible D gene TRBD1, 6 bases. The germline V and J ends were trimmed by 6 bases and 1 base, with 16 bases remaining between them. The germline CDR1 and CDR2 sequences are MNHEY and SMNVEV (reference sequence). The CDR3 spans 16 residues. CDR3 in amino acids: CASSPSWGPSNQPQHF. The DNA for the CDR3 is TGTGCCAGCAGCCCGTCGTGGGGGCCAAGCAATCAGCCCCAGCATTTT.

The chain is built from TRBV7-9 and TRBJ2-1, with 12 bases matching TRBD2. The CDR3 totals 15 residues. CDR1 and CDR2 (germline): SEHNR, FQNEAQ (reference sequence). Trimming removed 5 bases from V and 9 bases from J; junction bases left unmatched: 8. The CDR3 coding sequence is TGTGCCAGCAGCACGACTAGCGGGAGCTCCGGTGAGCAGTTCTTC. It codes for CASSTTSGSSGEQFF.

This chain connects TRBV9 to TRBJ2-3; D ambiguous. Trimming stripped 4 bases from V and 6 bases from J, with 12 bases between. The germline V gene encodes CDR1 SGDLS and CDR2 YYNGEE. The CDR3 runs 13 residues. This CDR3 reads CASSPLGPDTQYF. CDR3 sequence (DNA): TGTGCCAGCAGCCCTTTAGGTCCCGATACGCAGTATTTT.

As to this clone: The same CDR3 can be traced to other DNA sequences in this sample. J is TRBJ1-2 and V is TRBV29-1, with 7 bases lining up with TRBD1. Germline lookup yields CDR1 SQVTM and CDR2 ANQGSEA. V was clipped by 6 bases and J by 5 bases; unmatched bases: 6. This CDR3 region has 12 residues. The CDR3 sequence: CSVADRAYGYTF. CDR3 coding DNA: TGCAGCGTAGCCGACAGGGCATATGGCTACACCTTC. The entire variable domain, with the rest obtained from reference TRBV29-1 and TRBJ1-2, is as follows: SAVISQKPSRDICQRGTSLTIQCQVDSQVTMMFWYRQQPGQSLTLIATANQGSEATYESGFVIDKFPISRPNLTFSTLTVSNMSPEDSSIYLCSVADRAYGYTFGSGTRLTVV.